This T cell receptor (beta chain) comes out of a study of T-cell reconstitution after alpha-beta-depleted transplantation in children. General study points: A year post-transplant, T-cell counts and diversity derived mostly from newly produced T cells.

Germline V gene lookup returns CDR1 KGHDR and CDR2 SFDVKD. The germline V and J ends were trimmed by 11 bases and 0 bases, with 18 bases remaining between them. The CDR3 has 15 amino acids. This clonotype was found a few times. Its antigen remains unidentified. It was with unique molecular identifiers that the TCRbeta library was prepared. TCRdb reprocessed the PCR reads via MiXCR and lists one record per CDR3 protein. Among 700,000 or so distinct CDR3 sequences listed, about an eighth were seen once. Sample: PBMCs, taken before TCRalphabeta/CD19-depleted stem cell transplant. This receptor was obtained from a girl between 2 and 10 years old with congenital amegakaryocytic thrombocytopenia, due to receive a stem cell transplant. The chain has TRBV24-1 and TRBJ1-1, with D possibly TRBD1 on 5 matching bases. Here the CDR3 DNA reads TGTGCCATCGGGACCCTTTCGGTCTTGAACACTGAAGCTTTCTTT. It yields the protein CAIGTLSVLNTEAFF.